A single sample is the source of the 2 T cell receptor beta chains below, sequenced in a study of CD8 T cells in Susac syndrome. Random hexamers primed reverse transcription of about 0.45 to 1 ug RNA. TCRdb fed the immunoSEQ multiplex PCR reads into MiXCR, producing one record per CDR3 protein. Among some 260,000 distinct CDR3 sequences listed, over 85% were seen once. The sample taken for sequencing was CD4+ T cells from PBMCs. The source of these receptors is a human donor with multiple sclerosis.

This clonotype has more than one count but fewer than ten. As DNA, the CDR3 is TGTGCCAGCAGCCAAGGACAGGGCCACACTGAAGCTTTCTTT. Translation: CASSQGQGHTEAFF. The rearrangement uses TRBV3-1 and TRBJ1-1; 7 bases are shared with TRBD1. This CDR3 is 14 amino acids long. Germline values: CDR1 LGHDT, CDR2 YNNKEL (reference sequence). V shed 1 base and J 3 bases; nucleotides not matched to a gene: 2. Combining the CDR3 with reference TRBV3-1 and TRBJ1-1 gives the whole variable domain DTAVSQTPKYLVTQMGNDKSIKCEQNLGHDTMYWYKQDSKKFLKIMFSYNNKELIINETVPNRFSPKSPDKAHLNLHINSLELGDSAVYFCASSQGQGHTEAFFGQGTRLTVV.

This clonotype was picked up one time. This chain joins TRBV5-1 and TRBJ2-7, with a tentative D call TRBD2 (5 bases). The germline V and J ends were trimmed by 0 bases and 5 bases, with 9 bases remaining between them. This CDR3 has 13 residues. Germline V CDR1 and CDR2: SGHRS, YFSETQ. CDR3 coding DNA: TGCGCCAGCAGCTTGGCCGGGGTGAACGAGCAGTACTTC. The encoded protein is CASSLAGVNEQYF.